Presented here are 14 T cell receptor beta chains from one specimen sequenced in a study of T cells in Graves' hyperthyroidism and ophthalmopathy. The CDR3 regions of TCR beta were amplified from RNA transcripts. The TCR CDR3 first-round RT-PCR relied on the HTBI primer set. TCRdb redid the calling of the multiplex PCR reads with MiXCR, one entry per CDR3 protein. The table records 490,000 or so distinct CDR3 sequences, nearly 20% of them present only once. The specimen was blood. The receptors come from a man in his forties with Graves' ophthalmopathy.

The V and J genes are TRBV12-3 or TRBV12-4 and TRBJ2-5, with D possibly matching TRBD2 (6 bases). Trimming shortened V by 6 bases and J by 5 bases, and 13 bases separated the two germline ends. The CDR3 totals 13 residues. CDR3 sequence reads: CASRIAAGETQYF. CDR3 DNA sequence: TGTGCCAGCAGGATAGCCGCGGGGGAGACCCAGTACTTC.

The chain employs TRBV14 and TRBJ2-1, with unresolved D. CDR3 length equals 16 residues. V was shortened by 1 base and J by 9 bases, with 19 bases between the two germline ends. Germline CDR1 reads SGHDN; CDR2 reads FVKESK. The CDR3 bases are TGTGCCAGCAGCCAAGTGGGGTCTAGACGCCTGGGTGAGCAGTTCTTC. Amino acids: CASSQVGSRRLGEQFF.

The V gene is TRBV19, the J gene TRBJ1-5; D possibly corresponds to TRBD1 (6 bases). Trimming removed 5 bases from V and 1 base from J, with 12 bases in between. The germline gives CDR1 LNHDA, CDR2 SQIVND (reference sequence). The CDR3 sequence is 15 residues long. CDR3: CASSEYQGSNQPQHF. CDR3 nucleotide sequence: TGTGCCAGTAGTGAATACCAGGGGAGCAATCAGCCCCAGCATTTT.

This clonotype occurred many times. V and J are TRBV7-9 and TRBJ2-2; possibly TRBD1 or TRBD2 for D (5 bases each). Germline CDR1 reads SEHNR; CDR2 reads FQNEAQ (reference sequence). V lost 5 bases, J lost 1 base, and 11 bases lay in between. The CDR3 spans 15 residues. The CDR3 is CASSLRDQNTGELFF. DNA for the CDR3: TGTGCCAGCAGCCTCCGGGACCAGAACACCGGGGAGCTGTTTTTT.

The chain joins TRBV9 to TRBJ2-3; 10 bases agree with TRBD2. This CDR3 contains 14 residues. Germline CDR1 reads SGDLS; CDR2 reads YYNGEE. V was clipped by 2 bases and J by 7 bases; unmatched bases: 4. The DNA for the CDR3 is TGTGCCAGCAGCGTTGGAGCGGGGGGGAATACGCAGTATTTT. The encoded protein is CASSVGAGGNTQYF.

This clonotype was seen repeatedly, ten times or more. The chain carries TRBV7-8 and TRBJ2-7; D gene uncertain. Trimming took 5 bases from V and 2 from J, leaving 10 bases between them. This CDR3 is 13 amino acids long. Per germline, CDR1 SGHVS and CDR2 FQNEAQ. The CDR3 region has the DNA TGTGCCAGCAGCCTTTTATCCGCCTACGAGCAGTACTTC. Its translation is CASSLLSAYEQYF.

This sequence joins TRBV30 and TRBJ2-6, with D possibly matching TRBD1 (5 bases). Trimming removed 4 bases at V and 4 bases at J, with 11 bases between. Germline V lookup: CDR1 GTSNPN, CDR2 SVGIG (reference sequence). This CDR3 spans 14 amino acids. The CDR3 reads CAWTQGRGANVLTF. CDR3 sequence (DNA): TGTGCCTGGACCCAGGGAAGGGGGGCCAACGTCCTGACTTTC.

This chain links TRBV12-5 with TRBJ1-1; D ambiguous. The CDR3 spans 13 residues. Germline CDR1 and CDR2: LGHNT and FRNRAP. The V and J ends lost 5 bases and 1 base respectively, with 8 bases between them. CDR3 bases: TGTGCTAGTGGTCTGGCACGGAACACTGAAGCTTTCTTT. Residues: CASGLARNTEAFF.

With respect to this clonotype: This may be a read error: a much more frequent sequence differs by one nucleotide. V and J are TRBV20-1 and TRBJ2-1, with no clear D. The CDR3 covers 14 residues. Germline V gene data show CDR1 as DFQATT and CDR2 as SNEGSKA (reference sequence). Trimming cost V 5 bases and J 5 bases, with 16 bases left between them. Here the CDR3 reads CSAGMSRGNNEQFF. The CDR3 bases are TGCAGTGCTGGGATGTCTAGAGGAAACAATGAGCAGTTCTTC.

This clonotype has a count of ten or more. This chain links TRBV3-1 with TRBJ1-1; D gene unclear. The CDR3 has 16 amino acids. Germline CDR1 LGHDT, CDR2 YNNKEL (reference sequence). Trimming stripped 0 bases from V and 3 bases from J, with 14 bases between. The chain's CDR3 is CASSQEGEGRYTEAFF. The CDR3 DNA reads TGTGCCAGCAGCCAAGAAGGAGAAGGGAGGTACACTGAAGCTTTCTTT.

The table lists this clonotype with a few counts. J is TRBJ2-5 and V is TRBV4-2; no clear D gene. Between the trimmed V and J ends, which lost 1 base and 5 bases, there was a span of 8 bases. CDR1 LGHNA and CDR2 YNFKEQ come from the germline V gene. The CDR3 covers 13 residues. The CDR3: CASSQGTRETQYF. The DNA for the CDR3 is TGTGCCAGCAGCCAAGGGACCCGGGAGACCCAGTACTTC.

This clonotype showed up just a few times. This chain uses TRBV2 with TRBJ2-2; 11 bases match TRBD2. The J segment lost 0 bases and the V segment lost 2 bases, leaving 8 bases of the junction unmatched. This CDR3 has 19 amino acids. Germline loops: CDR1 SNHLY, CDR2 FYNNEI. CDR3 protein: CASSETSGGRSPNTGELFF. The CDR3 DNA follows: TGTGCCAGCAGTGAAACTAGCGGGGGCCGCTCCCCGAACACCGGGGAGCTGTTTTTT.

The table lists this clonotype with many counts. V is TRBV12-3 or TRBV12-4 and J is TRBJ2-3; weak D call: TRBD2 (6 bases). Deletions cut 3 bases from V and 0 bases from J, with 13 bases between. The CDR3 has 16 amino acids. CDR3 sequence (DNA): TGTGCCAGCAGTTTGGGTAGCGGCTCTAGCACAGATACGCAGTATTTT. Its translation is CASSLGSGSSTDTQYF.

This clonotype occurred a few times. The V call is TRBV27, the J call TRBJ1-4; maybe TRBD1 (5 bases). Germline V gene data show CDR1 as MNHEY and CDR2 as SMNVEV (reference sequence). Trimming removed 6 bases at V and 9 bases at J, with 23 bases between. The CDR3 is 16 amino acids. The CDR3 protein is CASRLTGTSGRQKLFF. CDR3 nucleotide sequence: TGTGCCAGCAGATTGACCGGGACTTCAGGGAGGCAAAAACTGTTTTTT.